Listed here are 24 T cell receptor beta chains from one sample, sequenced in a study of shared clonotypes between healthy human individuals. Sequencing was performed with immunoSEQ multiplex PCR; in TCRdb, only in-frame clones are kept and a portion is missing. The profile covers a few million clones, with approximately 96% appearing a single time and around 0.13% taken by the ten largest. Sequences were obtained from naive CD4+ T cells sorted from blood. Documented subset: CD45RA+ positively selected. The receptors stem from a man aged 18-30 years in good health.

This clone was seen once. The gene calls are TRBV27 and TRBJ1-5, with D perhaps matching TRBD1 (5 bases). The CDR3 has 15 amino acids. CDR1 and CDR2 from the germline V gene are MNHEY and SMNVEV (reference sequence). Trimming left V 5 bases short and J 1 base short, with 12 bases between. For the CDR3, the DNA is TGTGCCAGCAGTCCTGCGGGGCAGAGCAATCAGCCCCAGCATTTT. Its translation is CASSPAGQSNQPQHF.

The gene calls are TRBV7-2 and TRBJ2-3, with 8 bases matching TRBD2. CDR3 size: 17 residues. The ends lost 5 bases at V and 5 bases at J; junction bases unmatched: 15. Germline V gene data show CDR1 as SGHTA and CDR2 as FQGNSA. CDR3 protein: CASSSKVRGGRGDTQYF. CDR3 coding DNA: TGTGCCAGCAGCAGTAAGGTTCGCGGGGGGCGGGGAGATACGCAGTATTTT.

This chain links TRBV18 with TRBJ1-6; 9 bases are a match to TRBD1. The V gene's germline CDR1 is KGHSH and CDR2 LQKENI. CDR3 size: 16 residues. Germline trimming cut 2 bases from V and 5 bases from J; bases unmatched to any gene: 4. CDR3 DNA: TGTGCCAGCTCACCAGTGGGGACAGGGCATAATTCACCCCTCCACTTT. Its translation: CASSPVGTGHNSPLHF.

This chain uses TRBV5-1 with TRBJ1-2; D might be TRBD1 (6 bases). The CDR3 is made up of 13 amino acids. Germline-derived CDR1 and CDR2 are SGHRS and YFSETQ. V gave up 4 bases and J gave up 8 bases, with 15 bases separating them. The DNA of the CDR3 is TGCGCCAGCAGCCCTTTACAGGGAGGCGGCTACACCTTC. It codes for CASSPLQGGGYTF.

The chain is built from TRBV5-1 and TRBJ1-1; no reliable D call. The CDR3 covers 13 residues. V lost 4 bases, J lost 0 bases, and 7 bases lay in between. CDR1 is SGHRS and CDR2 is YFSETQ in the germline V gene. The CDR3, as DNA: TGCGCCAGCAGCGACAACATGAACACTGAAGCTTTCTTT. Encoded protein: CASSDNMNTEAFF.

A few counts support this clone. The rearrangement links TRBV2 to TRBJ1-4; D perhaps matches TRBD1 (5 bases). Germline assignment: CDR1 SNHLY and CDR2 FYNNEI. V lost 6 bases and J 3 bases, leaving 11 bases between the germline ends. The CDR3 loop spans 14 amino acids. The CDR3 DNA is TGTGCCAGCAGGCGTTGGGGGGCTAATGAAAAACTGTTTTTT. It yields the protein CASRRWGANEKLFF.

The chain couples TRBV28 to TRBJ2-2; D call uncertain. CDR1 and CDR2 (germline): MDHEN, SYDVKM. V lost 8 bases and J 2 bases, leaving 9 bases between the germline ends. The CDR3 consists of 13 residues. CDR3 sequence (DNA): TGTGCCAGCGTCTCCCGTAACACCGGGGAGCTGTTTTTT. It translates to CASVSRNTGELFF.

The rearrangement links TRBV4-3 to TRBJ2-1; 11 bases agree with TRBD2. The ends lost 0 bases at V and 2 bases at J; junction bases unmatched: 9. There are 19 residues in the CDR3. CDR1 is LGHNA and CDR2 is YSLEER in the germline V gene. CDR3 sequence (DNA): TGCGCCAGCAGCCAAGATAGGGGTAGCGGGAGGGCCACCTACAATGAGCAGTTCTTC. As protein: CASSQDRGSGRATYNEQFF.

In nucleotides, the CDR3 is TGTGCCAGCAAGGCCAGGCTCGTGAACACTGAAGCTTTCTTT. Amino acids: CASKARLVNTEAFF. The chain combines TRBV6-1 with TRBJ1-1; D remains ambiguous. The germline V and J ends were trimmed by 7 bases and 0 bases, with 12 bases remaining between them. CDR3 length: 14 amino acids. Germline V CDR1 and CDR2: MNHNS, SASEGT.

As to this clone: Distinct nucleotide sequences in the sample also encode this CDR3. The V and J genes are TRBV5-1 and TRBJ2-5; maybe TRBD2 (6 bases). V lost 4 bases and J 3 bases, leaving 7 bases between the germline ends. This CDR3 is built from 12 residues. Germline V CDR1 and CDR2: SGHRS, YFSETQ. The CDR3 here is CASSPGEETQYF. DNA of the CDR3: TGCGCCAGCAGCCCGGGGGAAGAGACCCAGTACTTC. Full variable domain (outside the CDR3, taken from reference TRBV5-1 and TRBJ2-5): KAGVTQTPRYLIKTRGQQVTLSCSPISGHRSVSWYQQTPGQGLQFLFEYFSETQRNKGNFPGRFSGRQFSNSRSEMNVSTLELGDSALYLCASSPGEETQYFGPGTRLLVL.

The V and J genes are TRBV30 and TRBJ1-4; D possibly corresponds to TRBD1 (5 bases). Trimming removed 1 base at V and 0 bases at J, with 9 bases between. The CDR3 consists of 15 residues. CDR1 and CDR2 (germline): GTSNPN, SVGIG (reference sequence). Here the CDR3 DNA reads TGTGCCTGGAGTGGGGGGACTGCAACTAATGAAAAACTGTTTTTT. It yields the protein CAWSGGTATNEKLFF. The full variable domain, its missing parts supplied by reference TRBV30 and TRBJ1-4, is SQTIHQWPATLVQPVGSPLSLECTVEGTSNPNLYWYRQAAGRGLQLLFYSVGIGQISSEVPQNLSASRPQDRQFILSSKKLLLSDSGFYLCAWSGGTATNEKLFFGSGTQLSVL.

The gene calls are TRBV7-3 and TRBJ2-1; D remains ambiguous. The CDR3 spans 15 residues. Trimming removed 2 bases from V and 6 bases from J, with 14 bases in between. CDR1 is SGHTA and CDR2 is FQGTGA in the germline V gene. This chain's CDR3 is CASSLVGFVGNEQFF. The CDR3 DNA follows: TGTGCCAGCAGCTTAGTTGGGTTCGTTGGCAATGAGCAGTTCTTC.

The chain carries TRBV11-3 and TRBJ2-3; 10 nucleotides align to TRBD2. Germline V gives CDR1 SGHNT, CDR2 YENEEA. J was trimmed by 6 bases and V by 4 bases; bases with no gene match: 10. The CDR3 runs to 16 residues. The CDR3 DNA is TGTGCCAGCAGCTCGCCTGGGCCTAGCGGGAGCGATACGCAGTATTTT. Residues: CASSSPGPSGSDTQYF.

The gene calls are TRBV10-3 and TRBJ1-1, with D unclear. Trimming cost V 3 bases and J 5 bases, with 13 bases left between them. This CDR3 contains 14 residues. CDR1 is ENHRY and CDR2 is SYGVKD in the germline V gene. The CDR3 DNA sequence: TGTGCCATCAGTGATGTGCTGCGGGAAACTGAAGCTTTCTTT. It translates to CAISDVLRETEAFF.

The chain employs TRBV28 and TRBJ2-7, with D possibly TRBD1 on 5 matching bases. The V and J ends lost 6 bases and 1 base respectively, with 16 bases between them. This CDR3 comprises 15 residues. Germline V CDR1 and CDR2: MDHEN, SYDVKM. CDR3 sequence reads: CASSRLGQGSYEQYF. The CDR3 bases are TGTGCCAGCAGCCGTCTAGGGCAGGGATCCTACGAGCAGTACTTC.

This clone was picked up a small number of times. The CDR3 nucleotides read TGTGCCAGTAGTATTGGGACAGGGGTCTACGAGCAGTACTTC. Its translation: CASSIGTGVYEQYF. The rearrangement joins TRBV19 to TRBJ2-7, with 10 bases lining up with TRBD1. CDR1 and CDR2 from the germline V gene are LNHDA and SQIVND (reference sequence). V gave up 3 bases and J gave up 3 bases; unmatched junction bases: 2. This CDR3 contains 14 residues. The whole variable domain, filled in from reference TRBV19 and TRBJ2-7, reads DGGITQSPKYLFRKEGQNVTLSCEQNLNHDAMYWYRQDPGQGLRLIYYSQIVNDFQKGDIAEGYSVSREKKESFPLTVTSAQKNPTAFYLCASSIGTGVYEQYFGPGTRLTVT.

The chain links TRBV6-1 to TRBJ2-5, with 7 bases aligning to TRBD1. The CDR3 consists of 13 residues. Germline lookup yields CDR1 MNHNS and CDR2 SASEGT. V shed 8 bases, J shed 5 bases, and the junction held 8 bases outside the gene matches. CDR3 in amino acids: CASVTGPGETQYF. Written as DNA, the CDR3 is TGTGCCAGCGTGACAGGGCCAGGGGAGACCCAGTACTTC.

For the CDR3, the DNA is TGTGCTAGTGGTTTGGGGGACTACGAGCAGTACTTC. Translating gives CASGLGDYEQYF. The chain joins TRBV12-5 to TRBJ2-7; D gene ambiguous. The germline gives CDR1 LGHNT, CDR2 FRNRAP. The CDR3 is 12 residues long. Trimming shortened V by 1 base and J by 3 bases, and 4 bases separated the two germline ends.

Concerning this clone itself: Other DNA sequences in the sample encode the same CDR3. The V call is TRBV5-6, the J call TRBJ1-3; tentative D call: TRBD1 (5 bases). The CDR3 is 14 residues long. V lost 0 bases and J lost 3, with 7 bases in between. Germline V lookup: CDR1 SGHDT, CDR2 YYEEEE. The CDR3 bases are TGTGCCAGCAGCTTGGAAGGGGTTGGAAACACCATATATTTT. It specifies CASSLEGVGNTIYF.

The CDR3 reads CASLDRGSGNTIYF. CDR3 sequence (DNA): TGTGCCAGCTTAGACAGGGGCTCTGGAAACACCATATATTTT. The rearrangement uses TRBV6-1 and TRBJ1-3, with TRBD1 identical over 8 bases. The CDR3 contains 14 residues. In germline, CDR1 is MNHNS, CDR2 SASEGT. After removal of 8 bases from V and 0 bases from J, the junction contained 3 bases not matched to a gene.

The gene calls are TRBV7-8 and TRBJ2-3, with D hard to call. CDR1 and CDR2 (germline): SGHVS, FQNEAQ. The ends were cut back, 0 bases at V and 8 bases at J, with 9 bases in the middle. This CDR3 has 13 residues. CDR3 nucleotide sequence: TGTGCCAGCAGCTTAGCCACGTTTTCTACGCAGTATTTT. Translating it yields CASSLATFSTQYF.

The chain links TRBV4-1 to TRBJ1-1, with D possibly being TRBD1 (5 bases). Deletions cut 4 bases from V and 0 bases from J, with 12 bases between. The CDR3 extends over 15 amino acids. The germline V gene encodes CDR1 MGHRA and CDR2 YSYEKL. The CDR3 region is CASSPIQVLNTEAFF. CDR3 nucleotides: TGCGCCAGCAGCCCTATACAGGTCCTGAACACTGAAGCTTTCTTT.

With regard to this clone: This specimen includes other DNA sequences encoding the same CDR3. This chain joins TRBV4-1 and TRBJ2-7, with 11 bases identical to TRBD2. Germline CDR1 and CDR2: MGHRA and YSYEKL. V was clipped by 3 bases and J by 2 bases; unmatched bases: 3. CDR3 length: 15 residues. In DNA form, the CDR3 reads TGCGCCAGCAGCCAGGGGACTAGCGGAACCTACGAGCAGTACTTC. The encoded protein is CASSQGTSGTYEQYF.

This chain joins TRBV2 and TRBJ2-6; D unresolved. The CDR3 contains 13 residues. CDR1 and CDR2 (germline): SNHLY, FYNNEI. The ends were cut back, 6 bases at V and 2 bases at J, with 5 bases in the middle. CDR3 nucleotides: TGTGCCAGCAGACCCCCTGGGGCCAACGTCCTGACTTTC. It translates to CASRPPGANVLTF.